This T cell receptor beta chain was captured by sequencing in a study of molecular identifiers for immune sequencing clone quantification. In its sample, this clonotype was seen many times. No antigen is known for it. Study outcomes and limitations: Highly expanded clone sizes could be underestimated by identical TCR molecules sharing a barcode.

MiXCR, run by TCRdb on the PCR reads, gives a single entry per CDR3 protein. The sample records some 590,000 distinct CDR3 sequences, about 25% being singletons. This receptor was obtained from a human donor in good health. Some libraries in this study had Jurkat cell RNA spiked in. The sequenced sample was naive CD8+ T cells from blood, with Jurkat cell RNA spiked in. Subset described: FACS-sorted CD8+CD4-CCR7+CD45RA+ naive T cells.

CDR3 sequence reads: CASPLLAPAGETQYF. As DNA, the CDR3 is TGTGCCAGCCCCCTCCTAGCGCCGGCGGGGGAGACCCAGTACTTC. The rearrangement joins TRBV5-4 to TRBJ2-5; D perhaps matches TRBD2 (6 bases). V was shortened by 7 bases and J by 5 bases, with 21 bases between the two germline ends. Germline V gene sequence: CDR1 SGHNT, CDR2 YYREEE (reference sequence). The CDR3 spans 15 residues.